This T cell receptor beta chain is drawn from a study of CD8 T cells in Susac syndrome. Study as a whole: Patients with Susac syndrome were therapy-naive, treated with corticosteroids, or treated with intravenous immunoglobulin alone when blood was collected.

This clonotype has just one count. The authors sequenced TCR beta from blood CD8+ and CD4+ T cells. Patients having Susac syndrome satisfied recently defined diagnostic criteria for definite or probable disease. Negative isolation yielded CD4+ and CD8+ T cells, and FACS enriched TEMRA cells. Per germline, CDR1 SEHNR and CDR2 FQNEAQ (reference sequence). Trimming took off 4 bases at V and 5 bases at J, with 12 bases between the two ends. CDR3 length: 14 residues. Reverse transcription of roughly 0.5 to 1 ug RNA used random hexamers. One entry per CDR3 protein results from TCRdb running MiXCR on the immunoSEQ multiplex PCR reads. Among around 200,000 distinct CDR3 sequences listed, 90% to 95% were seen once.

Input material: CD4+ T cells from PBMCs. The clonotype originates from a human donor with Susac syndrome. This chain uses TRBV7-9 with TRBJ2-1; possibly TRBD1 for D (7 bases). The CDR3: CASSSPGGHNEQFF. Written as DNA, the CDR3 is TGTGCCAGCAGCTCGCCAGGGGGGCACAATGAGCAGTTCTTC.